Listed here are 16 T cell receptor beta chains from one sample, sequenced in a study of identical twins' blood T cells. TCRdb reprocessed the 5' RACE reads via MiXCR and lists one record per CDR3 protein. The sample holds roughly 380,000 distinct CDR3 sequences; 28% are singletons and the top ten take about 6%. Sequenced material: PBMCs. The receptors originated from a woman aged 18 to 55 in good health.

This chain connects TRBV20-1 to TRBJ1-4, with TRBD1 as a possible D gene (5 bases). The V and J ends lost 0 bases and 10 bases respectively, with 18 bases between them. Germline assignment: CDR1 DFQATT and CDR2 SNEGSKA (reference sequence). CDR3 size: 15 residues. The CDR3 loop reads CSARDRAGTGRKLFF. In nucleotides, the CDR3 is TGCAGTGCTAGAGATAGGGCAGGGACTGGTCGAAAACTGTTTTTT.

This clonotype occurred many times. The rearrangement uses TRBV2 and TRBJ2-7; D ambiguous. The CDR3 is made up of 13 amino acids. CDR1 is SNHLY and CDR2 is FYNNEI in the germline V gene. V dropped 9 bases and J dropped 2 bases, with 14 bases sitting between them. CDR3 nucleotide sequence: TGTGCCAGGTCCAGTTTCAGCACCTACGAGCAGTACTTC. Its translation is CARSSFSTYEQYF.

The CDR3 protein is CASGPDYYNEQFF. CDR3 DNA sequence: TGTGCTAGTGGCCCCGACTACTACAATGAGCAGTTCTTC. This rearrangement joins TRBV12-5 to TRBJ2-1; weak D call: TRBD2 (5 bases). Looked up from germline, CDR1 is LGHNT and CDR2 is FRNRAP. Trimming cost V 6 bases and J 3 bases, with 9 bases left between them. The CDR3 consists of 13 residues.

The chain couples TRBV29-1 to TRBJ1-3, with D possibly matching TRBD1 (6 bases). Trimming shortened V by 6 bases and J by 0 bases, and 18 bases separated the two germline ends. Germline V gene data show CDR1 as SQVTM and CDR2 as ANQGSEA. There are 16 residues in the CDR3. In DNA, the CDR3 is TGCAGCGTCTCTCTGACAGGAAAGTACTCTGGAAACACCATATATTTT. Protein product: CSVSLTGKYSGNTIYF.

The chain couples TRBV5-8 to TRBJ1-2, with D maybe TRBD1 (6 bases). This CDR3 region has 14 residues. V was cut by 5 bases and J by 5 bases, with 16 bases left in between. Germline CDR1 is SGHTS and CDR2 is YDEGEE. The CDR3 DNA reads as TGTGCCAGCAGGATAACGGGGGCGGTATATGGCTACACCTTC. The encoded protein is CASRITGAVYGYTF.

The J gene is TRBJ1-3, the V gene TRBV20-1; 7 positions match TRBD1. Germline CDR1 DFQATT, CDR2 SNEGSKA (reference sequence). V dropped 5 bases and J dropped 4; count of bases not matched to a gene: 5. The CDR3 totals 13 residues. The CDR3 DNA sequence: TGCAGTGCTTGGACAGGAAAGGGAAACACCATATATTTT. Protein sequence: CSAWTGKGNTIYF.

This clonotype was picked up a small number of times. DNA for the CDR3: TGTGCCAGCAGCCCGGGACAGCCGAGAGTCAATGAGCAGTTCTTC. Encoded protein: CASSPGQPRVNEQFF. The rearrangement joins TRBV11-2 to TRBJ2-1; 7 nucleotides match TRBD1. The CDR3 length is 15 residues. V dropped 5 bases and J dropped 6; count of bases not matched to a gene: 10. CDR1 is SGHAT and CDR2 is FQNNGV in the germline V gene.

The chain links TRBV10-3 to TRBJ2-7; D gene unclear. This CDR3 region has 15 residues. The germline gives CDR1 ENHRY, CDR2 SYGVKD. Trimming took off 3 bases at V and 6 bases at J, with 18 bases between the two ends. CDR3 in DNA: TGTGCCATCAGTGACCCAAGCCATTATTCAGGCGAGCAGTACTTC. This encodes CAISDPSHYSGEQYF.

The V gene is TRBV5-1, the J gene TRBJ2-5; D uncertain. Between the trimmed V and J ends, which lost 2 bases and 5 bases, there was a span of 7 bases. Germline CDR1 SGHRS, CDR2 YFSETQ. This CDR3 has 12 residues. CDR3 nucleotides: TGCGCCAGCAGCTTTAATTCGGAGACCCAGTACTTC. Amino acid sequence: CASSFNSETQYF.

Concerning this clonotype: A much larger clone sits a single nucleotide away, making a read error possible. CDR3: CAISGQQRANYGYAF. The CDR3 coding sequence is TGTGCCATCAGCGGGCAACAGAGAGCTAACTATGGCTACGCCTTC. The V gene is TRBV10-3, the J gene TRBJ1-2; D remains ambiguous. The CDR3 consists of 15 residues. Germline CDR1 reads ENHRY; CDR2 reads SYGVKD.

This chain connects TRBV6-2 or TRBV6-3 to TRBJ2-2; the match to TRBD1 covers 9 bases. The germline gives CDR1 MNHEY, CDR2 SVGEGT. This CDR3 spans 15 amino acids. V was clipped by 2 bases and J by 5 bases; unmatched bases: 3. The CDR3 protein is CASSYLGQGTGELFF. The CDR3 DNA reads TGTGCCAGCAGTTACCTGGGACAGGGAACCGGGGAGCTGTTTTTT.

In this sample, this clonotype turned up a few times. CDR3 amino acids: CASSTSGGPFEQYF. The CDR3 DNA sequence: TGTGCCAGCAGCACTAGCGGGGGGCCTTTCGAGCAGTACTTC. The rearrangement links TRBV9 to TRBJ2-7; 12 positions agree with TRBD2. The trim removed 4 bases at V and 6 bases at J, leaving 5 bases unmatched. The CDR3 loop spans 14 amino acids. Germline V gene data show CDR1 as SGDLS and CDR2 as YYNGEE. Full variable domain (outside the CDR3, taken from reference TRBV9 and TRBJ2-7): DSGVTQTPKHLITATGQRVTLRCSPRSGDLSVYWYQQSLDQGLQFLIQYYNGEERAKGNILERFSAQQFPDLHSELNLSSLELGDSALYFCASSTSGGPFEQYFGPGTRLTVT.

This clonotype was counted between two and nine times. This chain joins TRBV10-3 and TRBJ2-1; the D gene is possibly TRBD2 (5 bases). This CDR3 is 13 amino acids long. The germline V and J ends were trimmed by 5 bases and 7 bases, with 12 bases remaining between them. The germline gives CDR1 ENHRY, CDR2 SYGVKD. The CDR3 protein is CAISLGLRNEQFF. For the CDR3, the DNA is TGTGCCATCAGTCTAGGACTGCGGAATGAGCAGTTCTTC.

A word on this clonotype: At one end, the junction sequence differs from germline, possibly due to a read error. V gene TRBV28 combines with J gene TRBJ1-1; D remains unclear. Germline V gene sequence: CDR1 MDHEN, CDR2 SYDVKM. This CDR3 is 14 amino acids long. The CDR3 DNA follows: TGTGCCAGCAGTTTAGGGTCAGTGAACACTGAAGATTTCTTT. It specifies CASSLGSVNTEDFF.

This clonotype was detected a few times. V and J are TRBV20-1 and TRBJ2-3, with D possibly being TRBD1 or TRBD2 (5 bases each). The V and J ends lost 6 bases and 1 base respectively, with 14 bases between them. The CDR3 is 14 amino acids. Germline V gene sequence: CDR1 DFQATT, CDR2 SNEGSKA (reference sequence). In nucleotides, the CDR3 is TGCAGTGCCCTGGGACCTGCGGGCACAGATACGCAGTATTTT. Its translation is CSALGPAGTDTQYF.

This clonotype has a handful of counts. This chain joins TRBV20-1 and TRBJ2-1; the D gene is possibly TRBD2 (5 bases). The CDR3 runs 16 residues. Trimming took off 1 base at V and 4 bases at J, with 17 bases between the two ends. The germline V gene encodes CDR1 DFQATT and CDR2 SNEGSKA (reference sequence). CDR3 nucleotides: TGCAGTGCTAGAGCCTCGCTAGCAGATTTATACAATGAGCAGTTCTTC. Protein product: CSARASLADLYNEQFF.